Each of the 27 T cell receptor beta chains below was sequenced from the same sample in a study of cytomegalovirus exposure and HLA in healthy donors. 60 Vbeta and 13 Jbeta primers were used in PCR. Generated by immunoSEQ multiplex PCR, the TCRdb table keeps only in-frame clones and is missing some. The sample yields around 200,000 clones, 70% to 85% seen once. The specimen sequenced was PBMCs. These receptors came from a woman in her sixties or seventies in good health and CMV-seropositive.

This clone was observed a handful of times. V gene TRBV5-1 combines with J gene TRBJ1-2, with D possibly TRBD1 on 5 matching bases. Germline CDR1 SGHRS, CDR2 YFSETQ. The CDR3 covers 14 residues. V was clipped by 1 base and J by 6 bases, with 13 bases between them. CDR3 nucleotide sequence: TGCGCCAGCAGCTTGAGTGGGGGGGTCGATGGCTACACCTTC. This codes for CASSLSGGVDGYTF.

This clone was seen only once. This chain uses TRBV30 with TRBJ1-6, with D perhaps TRBD1 (6 bases). Germline CDR1 GTSNPN, CDR2 SVGIG (reference sequence). Trimming shortened V by 3 bases and J by 9 bases, and 18 bases separated the two germline ends. The CDR3 consists of 15 residues. The DNA of the CDR3 is TGTGCCTGGAGAAGGGGGTGGCAGGGAGCTTCACCCCTCCACTTT. It encodes CAWRRGWQGASPLHF.

The chain carries TRBV7-8 and TRBJ2-1; TRBD1 aligns across 8 bases. Germline lookup yields CDR1 SGHVS and CDR2 FQNEAQ. The length of the CDR3 is 13 residues. J lost 9 bases, V lost 5 bases, and 6 bases had no gene match. CDR3 sequence reads: CASSEQGAGEQFF. CDR3 nucleotides: TGTGCCAGCAGCGAGCAGGGGGCGGGTGAGCAGTTCTTC.

This chain connects TRBV6-4 to TRBJ2-6; D call uncertain. Trimming stripped 9 bases from V and 0 bases from J, with 12 bases between. This CDR3 contains 15 residues. Looked up from germline, CDR1 is MRHNA and CDR2 is SNTAGT. This CDR3 is CARGSKPSGANVLTF. The CDR3 coding sequence is TGTGCCAGGGGCTCAAAACCCTCTGGGGCCAACGTCCTGACTTTC.

This chain links TRBV5-4 with TRBJ2-1, with D possibly matching TRBD2 (6 bases). The CDR3 length is 15 residues. Trimming stripped 2 bases from V and 4 bases from J, with 13 bases between. CDR1 is SGHNT and CDR2 is YYREEE in the germline V gene (reference sequence). The CDR3 region is CASSFYGTQYNEQFF. The CDR3 DNA sequence: TGTGCCAGCAGCTTTTATGGGACTCAATACAATGAGCAGTTCTTC. Full variable domain (rest looked up from reference TRBV5-4 and TRBJ2-1): ETGVTQSPTHLIKTRGQQVTLRCSSQSGHNTVSWYQQALGQGPQFIFQYYREEENGRGNFPPRFSGLQFPNYSSELNVNALELDDSALYLCASSFYGTQYNEQFFGPGTRLTVL.

This rearrangement joins TRBV30 to TRBJ1-3; D is unresolved. The CDR3 runs to 12 residues. Germline V CDR1 and CDR2: GTSNPN, SVGIG (reference sequence). Trimming removed 2 bases at V and 4 bases at J, with 6 bases between. The CDR3 spells CAWSRAGNTIYF. Here the CDR3 DNA reads TGTGCCTGGAGTAGAGCCGGAAACACCATATATTTT.

This clone was counted once. The rearrangement links TRBV5-1 to TRBJ1-2, with 8 bases aligning to TRBD1. The CDR3 is 14 amino acids. The V segment lost 7 bases and the J segment 7 bases; nucleotides outside the gene matches: 12. CDR1 SGHRS and CDR2 YFSETQ come from the germline V gene. CDR3 sequence reads: CASGETGAPAGYTF. CDR3 DNA sequence: TGCGCCAGCGGAGAGACAGGGGCCCCGGCTGGCTACACCTTC. The full variable domain, in which reference TRBV5-1 and TRBJ1-2 provide the parts outside the CDR3, is KAGVTQTPRYLIKTRGQQVTLSCSPISGHRSVSWYQQTPGQGLQFLFEYFSETQRNKGNFPGRFSGRQFSNSRSEMNVSTLELGDSALYLCASGETGAPAGYTFGSGTRLTVV.

Comment on this clone: This sample includes further DNA sequences coding for the same CDR3. CDR3 residues: CASSYSTGTNEKLFF. Written as DNA, the CDR3 is TGCGCCAGCAGCTACTCCACAGGAACTAATGAAAAACTGTTTTTT. The V call is TRBV5-1, the J call TRBJ1-4; perhaps TRBD1 as D (5 bases). The CDR3 has 15 amino acids. From germline, CDR1 is SGHRS and CDR2 YFSETQ. Between the trimmed V and J ends, which lost 3 bases and 1 base, there was a span of 10 bases.

This chain links TRBV5-1 with TRBJ1-1; D unresolved. CDR3 size: 14 residues. The ends were cut back, 1 base at V and 1 base at J, with 8 bases in the middle. Germline CDR1 reads SGHRS; CDR2 reads YFSETQ. The CDR3: CASSLFPGNTEAFF. For the CDR3, the DNA is TGCGCCAGCAGCTTGTTTCCAGGGAACACTGAAGCTTTCTTT.

This clone was observed once. This chain links TRBV7-9 with TRBJ1-3, with a tentative D call TRBD1 (5 bases). From germline, CDR1 is SEHNR and CDR2 FQNEAQ (reference sequence). Between the trimmed V and J ends, which lost 3 bases and 5 bases, there was a span of 8 bases. The CDR3 runs to 13 residues. As DNA, the CDR3 is TGTGCCAGCAGCTTGCAGGGAAGAAACACCATATATTTT. It yields the protein CASSLQGRNTIYF.

V is TRBV11-1 and J is TRBJ2-7; 12 bases line up with TRBD1. The CDR3 is made up of 15 amino acids. In germline, CDR1 is SGHAT, CDR2 FQDESV (reference sequence). Trimming took 5 bases from V and 4 from J; bases not matched to a gene: 6. CDR3 sequence reads: CASSPRGQGAYEQYF. The CDR3 DNA follows: TGTGCCAGCAGCCCCCGGGGACAGGGGGCTTACGAGCAGTACTTC.

For this clone: Other nucleotide sequences in the sample specify the same CDR3. The rearrangement links TRBV30 to TRBJ1-4; maybe TRBD1 (5 bases). CDR3 size: 14 residues. Germline CDR1 reads GTSNPN; CDR2 reads SVGIG (reference sequence). V lost 0 bases and J 9 bases, leaving 14 bases between the germline ends. The CDR3 protein is CAWSVGQGGQKLFF. CDR3 nucleotides: TGTGCCTGGAGTGTAGGTCAGGGCGGACAAAAACTGTTTTTT. Complete variable domain (other parts from reference TRBV30 and TRBJ1-4): SQTIHQWPATLVQPVGSPLSLECTVEGTSNPNLYWYRQAAGRGLQLLFYSVGIGQISSEVPQNLSASRPQDRQFILSSKKLLLSDSGFYLCAWSVGQGGQKLFFGSGTQLSVL.

The chain is built from TRBV27 and TRBJ2-3; maybe TRBD2 (6 bases). This CDR3 spans 14 amino acids. CDR1 is MNHEY and CDR2 is SMNVEV in the germline V gene (reference sequence). Between the trimmed V and J ends, which lost 2 bases and 6 bases, there was a span of 12 bases. CDR3 DNA sequence: TGTGCCAGCAGTTTAGAGCGGCGGGGCGATACGCAGTATTTT. Translation: CASSLERRGDTQYF.

This chain links TRBV7-2 with TRBJ2-7, with 15 bases that match TRBD2. Germline CDR1 reads SGHTA; CDR2 reads FQGNSA. The CDR3 sequence is 18 residues long. The ends lost 5 bases at V and 6 bases at J; junction bases unmatched: 14. The chain's CDR3 is CASSPGLAGGGWGREQYF. The CDR3 coding sequence is TGTGCCAGCAGCCCGGGACTAGCGGGAGGAGGGTGGGGGCGCGAGCAGTACTTC.

In DNA, the CDR3 is TGTGCCAGTAGCCGACAGGGGTTCGGTCAGCCCCAGCATTTT. This gives the protein CASSRQGFGQPQHF. The gene calls are TRBV19 and TRBJ1-5; TRBD1 agrees at 8 bases. Per the germline V gene, CDR1 is LNHDA and CDR2 is SQIVND (reference sequence). The trim removed 6 bases at V and 6 bases at J, leaving 7 bases unmatched. The CDR3 is 14 amino acids.

This CDR3 is CASSPDYPQDEQYF. DNA of the CDR3: TGCGCCAGCAGCCCGGACTATCCTCAGGACGAGCAGTACTTC. The V and J genes are TRBV5-1 and TRBJ2-7; TRBD2 is a possible D gene (6 bases). This CDR3 is built from 14 residues. Trimming stripped 4 bases from V and 5 bases from J, with 16 bases between. CDR1 and CDR2 from the germline V gene are SGHRS and YFSETQ.

The chain couples TRBV6-5 to TRBJ1-4; 7 nucleotides agree with TRBD1. Losses at the gene ends were 4 bases for V and 8 bases for J; bases not matched to a gene: 4. The length of the CDR3 is 13 residues. Germline V CDR1 and CDR2: MNHEY, SVGAGI. CDR3 DNA: TGTGCCAGCAGTTCAAGACAGGGAGAAAAACTGTTTTTT. The encoded protein is CASSSRQGEKLFF.

This chain joins TRBV7-2 and TRBJ1-1, with D unresolved. The CDR3 runs 13 residues. In germline, CDR1 is SGHTA, CDR2 FQGNSA. The V and J ends lost 0 bases and 10 bases respectively, with 12 bases between them. CDR3 sequence: CASSLANSLGAFF. CDR3 sequence (DNA): TGTGCCAGCAGCTTAGCGAACAGCTTGGGAGCTTTCTTT. The variable domain in full, with the rest retrieved from reference TRBV7-2 and TRBJ1-1, is GAGVSQSPSNKVTEKGKDVELRCDPISGHTALYWYRQSLGQGLEFLIYFQGNSAPDKSGLPSDRFSAERTGGSVSTLTIQRTQQEDSAVYLCASSLANSLGAFFGQGTRLTVV.

The chain has TRBV6-1 and TRBJ2-4, with D possibly being TRBD1 (6 bases). Germline V gene sequence: CDR1 MNHNS, CDR2 SASEGT. V lost 6 bases and J lost 12, with 18 bases in between. This CDR3 is built from 13 residues. The CDR3 sequence is CASRDRNFMDQYF. The CDR3 DNA sequence: TGTGCCAGCAGAGACAGGAATTTTATGGATCAGTACTTC.

This clone was seen only a few times. V is TRBV9 and J is TRBJ2-2, with TRBD1 matching over 7 bases. This CDR3 has 15 residues. J was trimmed by 5 bases and V by 0 bases; bases with no gene match: 4. Germline-derived CDR1 and CDR2 are SGDLS and YYNGEE. CDR3 in DNA: TGTGCCAGCAGCGTAGGAGGGGGCGAAACCGGGGAGCTGTTTTTT. The encoded protein is CASSVGGGETGELFF.

V and J are TRBV10-3 and TRBJ1-4, with D maybe TRBD1 (5 bases). In germline, CDR1 is ENHRY, CDR2 SYGVKD. This CDR3 is 14 amino acids long. V lost 6 bases and J 7 bases, leaving 15 bases between the germline ends. CDR3 in DNA: TGTGCCATCAGCTCAGGGACTTTTGGTGAAAAACTGTTTTTT. As protein: CAISSGTFGEKLFF.

V usage is TRBV5-5 and J usage is TRBJ2-1, with D perhaps TRBD1 (5 bases). Trimming took 0 bases from V and 3 from J, leaving 10 bases between them. CDR3 length equals 15 residues. CDR1 SGHKS and CDR2 YYEKEE come from the germline V gene (reference sequence). The CDR3 sequence: CASSLAWGLYNEQFF. CDR3 coding DNA: TGTGCCAGCAGCTTGGCCTGGGGCCTCTACAATGAGCAGTTCTTC.

The rearrangement uses TRBV12-2 and TRBJ1-1; TRBD1, the D gene given by the table, was not confirmed from the DNA. TRBV12-2 is marked as a pseudogene. The CDR3 is 14 residues long. The CDR3 DNA sequence: TGTGCAAGTCGCTTAAGGCAGGAGAACACTGAAGCTTTCTTT. Amino acids: CASRLRQENTEAFF.

This chain uses TRBV29-1 with TRBJ2-2; 8 nucleotides line up with TRBD1. The length of the CDR3 is 15 residues. From germline, CDR1 is SQVTM and CDR2 ANQGSEA. Trimming took 6 bases from V and 0 from J; bases not matched to a gene: 6. CDR3 DNA sequence: TGCAGCGTGAGGACAGGGAGCGCGAACACCGGGGAGCTGTTTTTT. Encoded protein: CSVRTGSANTGELFF.

V usage is TRBV7-6 and J usage is TRBJ2-5, with a weak D call TRBD2 (6 bases). Trimming removed 5 bases from V and 2 bases from J, with 9 bases in between. The CDR3 has 13 amino acids. CDR1 and CDR2 from the germline V gene are SGHVS and FNYEAQ. The CDR3 reads CASSPSAQETQYF. CDR3 sequence (DNA): TGTGCCAGCAGCCCTAGCGCACAAGAGACCCAGTACTTC.

This chain connects TRBV5-4 to TRBJ2-3, with TRBD2 matching over 15 bases. The J segment lost 0 bases and the V segment lost 4 bases, leaving 9 bases of the junction unmatched. Germline V gives CDR1 SGHNT, CDR2 YYREEE (reference sequence). The CDR3 has 19 residues. The CDR3 sequence is CASSPGLAGGLSSTDTQYF. CDR3 sequence (DNA): TGTGCCAGCAGCCCGGGACTAGCGGGAGGCTTATCTAGCACAGATACGCAGTATTTT.

This chain connects TRBV7-6 to TRBJ2-7; D might be TRBD2 (6 bases). Germline CDR1 and CDR2: SGHVS and FNYEAQ. The CDR3 extends over 14 amino acids. V was clipped by 6 bases and J by 6 bases, with 18 bases between them. The CDR3 region is CASSPSTSLGEQYF. CDR3 nucleotides: TGTGCCAGCAGTCCATCGACTAGTTTGGGCGAGCAGTACTTC.